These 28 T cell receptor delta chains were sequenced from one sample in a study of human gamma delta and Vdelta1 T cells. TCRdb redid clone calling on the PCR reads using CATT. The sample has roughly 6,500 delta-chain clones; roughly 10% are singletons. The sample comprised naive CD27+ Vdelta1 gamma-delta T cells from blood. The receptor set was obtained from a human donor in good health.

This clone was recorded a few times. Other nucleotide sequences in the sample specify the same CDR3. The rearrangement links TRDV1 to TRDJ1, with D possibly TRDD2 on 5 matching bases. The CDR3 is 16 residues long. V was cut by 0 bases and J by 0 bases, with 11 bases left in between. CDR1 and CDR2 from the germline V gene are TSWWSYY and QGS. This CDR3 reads CALGELVPAYTDKLIF. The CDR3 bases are TGTGCTCTTGGGGAACTCGTTCCTGCCTACACCGATAAACTCATCTTT.

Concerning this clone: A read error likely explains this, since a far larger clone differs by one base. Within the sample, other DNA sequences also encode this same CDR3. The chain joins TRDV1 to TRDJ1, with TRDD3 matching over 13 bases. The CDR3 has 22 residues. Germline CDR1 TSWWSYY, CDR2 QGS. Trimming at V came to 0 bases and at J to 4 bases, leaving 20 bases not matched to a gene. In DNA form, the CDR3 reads TGTGCTCTTGGGGAACTAGAATTTCCAGGTACTGGGGGATACGGGGGGATCGATAAACTCATCTTT. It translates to CALGELEFPGTGGYGGIDKLIF.

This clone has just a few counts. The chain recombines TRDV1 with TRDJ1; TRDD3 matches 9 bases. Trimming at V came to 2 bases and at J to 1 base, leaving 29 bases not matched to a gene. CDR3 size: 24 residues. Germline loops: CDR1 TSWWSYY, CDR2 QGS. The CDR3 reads CALGESERYTLLGGYRGSTDKLIF. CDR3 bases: TGTGCTCTTGGGGAATCCGAACGTTACACTTTATTGGGGGGATACAGGGGCTCCACCGATAAACTCATCTTT.

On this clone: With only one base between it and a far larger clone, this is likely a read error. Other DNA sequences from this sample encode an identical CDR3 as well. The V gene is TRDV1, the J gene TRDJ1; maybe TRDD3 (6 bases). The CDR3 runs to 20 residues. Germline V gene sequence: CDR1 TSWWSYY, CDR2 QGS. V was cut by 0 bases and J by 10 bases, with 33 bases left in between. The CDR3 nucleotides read TGTGCTCTTGGGGAACTCAGGCCCCTCCGGCTGGGGAGAGCTGTAAACGGACTCATCTTT. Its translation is CALGELRPLRLGRAVNGLIF.

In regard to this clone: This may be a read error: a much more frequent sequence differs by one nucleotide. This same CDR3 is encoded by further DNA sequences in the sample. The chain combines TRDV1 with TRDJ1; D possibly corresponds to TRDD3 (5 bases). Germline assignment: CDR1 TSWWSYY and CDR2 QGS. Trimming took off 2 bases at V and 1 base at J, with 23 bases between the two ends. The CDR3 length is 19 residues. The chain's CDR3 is CALGETRGIRSMSTDKLIF. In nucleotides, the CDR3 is TGTGCTCTTGGGGAAACCCGGGGTATACGCTCCATGAGCACCGATAAACTCATCTTT.

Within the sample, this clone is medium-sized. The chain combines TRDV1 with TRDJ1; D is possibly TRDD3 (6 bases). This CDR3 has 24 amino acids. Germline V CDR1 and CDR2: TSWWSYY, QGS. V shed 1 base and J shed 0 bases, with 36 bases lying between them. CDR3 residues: CALGEPGRGPTSGGAVKYTDKLIF. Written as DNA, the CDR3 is TGTGCTCTTGGGGAACCGGGTAGGGGGCCTACGTCGGGGGGAGCCGTAAAGTACACCGATAAACTCATCTTT.

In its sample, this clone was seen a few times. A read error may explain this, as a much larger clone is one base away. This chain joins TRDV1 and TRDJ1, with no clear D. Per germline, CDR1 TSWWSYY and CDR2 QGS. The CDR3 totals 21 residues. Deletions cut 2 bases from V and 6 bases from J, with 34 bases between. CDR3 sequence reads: CALGEAEVPRSDLRRRYKLIF. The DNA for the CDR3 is TGTGCTCTTGGGGAAGCCGAAGTTCCCCGGAGCGATCTGCGTCGTCGGTATAAACTCATCTTT.

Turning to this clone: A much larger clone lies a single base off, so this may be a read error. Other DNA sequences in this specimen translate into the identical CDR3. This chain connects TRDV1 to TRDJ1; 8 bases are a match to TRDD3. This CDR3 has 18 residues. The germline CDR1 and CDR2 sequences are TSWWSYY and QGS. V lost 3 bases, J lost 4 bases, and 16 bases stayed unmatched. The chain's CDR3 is CALGDHSRGIRGVDKLIF. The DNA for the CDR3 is TGTGCTCTTGGGGACCATTCCCGTGGGATACGGGGTGTCGATAAACTCATCTTT.

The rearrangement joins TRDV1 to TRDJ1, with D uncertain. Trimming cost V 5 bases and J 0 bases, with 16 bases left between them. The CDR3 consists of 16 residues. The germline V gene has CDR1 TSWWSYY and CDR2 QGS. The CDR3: CALGIRSRTYTDKLIF. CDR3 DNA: TGTGCTCTTGGGATTCGATCCCGGACCTACACCGATAAACTCATCTTT.

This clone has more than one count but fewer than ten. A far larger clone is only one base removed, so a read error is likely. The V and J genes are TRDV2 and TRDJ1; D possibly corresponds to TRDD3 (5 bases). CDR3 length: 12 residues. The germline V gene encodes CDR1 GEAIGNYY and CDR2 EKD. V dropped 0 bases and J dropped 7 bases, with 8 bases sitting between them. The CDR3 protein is CACDTWGSKLIF. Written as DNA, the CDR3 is TGTGCCTGTGACACCTGGGGTAGTAAACTCATCTTT.

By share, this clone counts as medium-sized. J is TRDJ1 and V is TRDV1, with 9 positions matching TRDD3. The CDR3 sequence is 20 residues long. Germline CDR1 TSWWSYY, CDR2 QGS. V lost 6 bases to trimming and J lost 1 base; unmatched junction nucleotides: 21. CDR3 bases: TGTGCTCTTGGTCCCCGGAAGGTGGGGGGATACCATACTTCCACCGATAAACTCATCTTT. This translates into CALGPRKVGGYHTSTDKLIF.

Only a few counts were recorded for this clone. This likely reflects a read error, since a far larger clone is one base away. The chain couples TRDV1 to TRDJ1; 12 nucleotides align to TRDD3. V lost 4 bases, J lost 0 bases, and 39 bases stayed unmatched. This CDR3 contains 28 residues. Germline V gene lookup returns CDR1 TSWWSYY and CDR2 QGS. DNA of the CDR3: TGTGCTCTTGGGGGACCTCTGCCTTCCTCCAGGTTGGGTACTGGGGGATACCTTACGTGGTCGCACACCGATAAACTCATCTTT. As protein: CALGGPLPSSRLGTGGYLTWSHTDKLIF.

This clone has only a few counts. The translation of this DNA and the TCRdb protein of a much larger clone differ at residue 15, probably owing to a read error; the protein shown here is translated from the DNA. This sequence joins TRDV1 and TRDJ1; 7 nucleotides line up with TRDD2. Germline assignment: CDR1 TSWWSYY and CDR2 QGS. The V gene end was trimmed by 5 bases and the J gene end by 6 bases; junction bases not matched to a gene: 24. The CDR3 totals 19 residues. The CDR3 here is CALGTSFPTGIRSRYKLIF. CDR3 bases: TGTGCTCTTGGGACGAGTTTTCCTACCGGTATTCGTAGTAGATATAAACTCATCTTT.

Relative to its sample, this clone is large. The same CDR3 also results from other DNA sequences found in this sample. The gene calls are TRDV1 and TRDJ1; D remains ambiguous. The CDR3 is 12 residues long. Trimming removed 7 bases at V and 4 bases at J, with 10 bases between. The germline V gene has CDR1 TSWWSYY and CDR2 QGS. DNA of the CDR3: TGTGCTCTTGCTCGGGGCAACGATAAACTCATCTTT. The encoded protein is CALARGNDKLIF.

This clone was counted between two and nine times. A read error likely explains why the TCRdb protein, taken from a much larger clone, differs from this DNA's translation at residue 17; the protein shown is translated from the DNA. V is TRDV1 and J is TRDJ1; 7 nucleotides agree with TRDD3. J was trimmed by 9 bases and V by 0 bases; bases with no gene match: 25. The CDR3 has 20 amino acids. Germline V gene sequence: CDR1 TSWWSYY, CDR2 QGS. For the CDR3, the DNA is TGTGCTCTTGGGGAACTCAGGCCCCTCCGACTGGGGAGAGCTGGAAACGAACTCATCTTT. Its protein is CALGELRPLRLGRAGNELIF.

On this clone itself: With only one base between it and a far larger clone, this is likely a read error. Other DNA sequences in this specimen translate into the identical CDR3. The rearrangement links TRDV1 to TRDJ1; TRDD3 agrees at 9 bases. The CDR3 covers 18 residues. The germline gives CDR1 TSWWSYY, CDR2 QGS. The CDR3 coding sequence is TGTGCTCTTGGGTGGTCCCGGGGATACGTGAGAAACACCGATAAACTCATCTTC. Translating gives CALGWSRGYVRNTDKLIF.

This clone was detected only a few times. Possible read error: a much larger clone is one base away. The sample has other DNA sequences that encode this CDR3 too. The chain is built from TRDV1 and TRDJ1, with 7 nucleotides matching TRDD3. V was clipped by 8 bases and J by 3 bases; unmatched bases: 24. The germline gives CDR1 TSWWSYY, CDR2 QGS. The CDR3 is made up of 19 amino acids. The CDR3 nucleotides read TGTGCTCTTCGGATGGTGGGGGACTCCTCCCGGCGGCCCCCCGATAAACTCATCTTT. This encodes CALRMVGDSSRRPPDKLIF.

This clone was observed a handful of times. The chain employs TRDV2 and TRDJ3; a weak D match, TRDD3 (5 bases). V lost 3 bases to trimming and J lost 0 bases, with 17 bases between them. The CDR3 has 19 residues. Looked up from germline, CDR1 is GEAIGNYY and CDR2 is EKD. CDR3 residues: CACDSGGAYSSWDTRQMFF. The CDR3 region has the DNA TGTGCCTGTGACTCCGGGGGGGCGTACAGCTCCTGGGACACCCGACAGATGTTTTTC.

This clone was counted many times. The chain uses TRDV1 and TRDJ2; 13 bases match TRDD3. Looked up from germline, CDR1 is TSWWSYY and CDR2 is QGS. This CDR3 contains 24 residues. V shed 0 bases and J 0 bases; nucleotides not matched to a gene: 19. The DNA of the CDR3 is TGTGCTCTTGGGGAACTCCGGATCCCCAGGAACTGGGGGATACGCACCCCTTTGACAGCACAACTCTTCTTT. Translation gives CALGELRIPRNWGIRTPLTAQLFF.

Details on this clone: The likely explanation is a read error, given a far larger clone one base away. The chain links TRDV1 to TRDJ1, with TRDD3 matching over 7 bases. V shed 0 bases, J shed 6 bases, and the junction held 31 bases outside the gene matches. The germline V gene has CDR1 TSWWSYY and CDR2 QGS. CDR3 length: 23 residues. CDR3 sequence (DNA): TGTGCTCTTGGGGAACTCCATTCCCGCCGTGGTGGGGGAACGCTTAACGCCGCCAATAAACTCATCTTT. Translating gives CALGELHSRRGGGTLNAANKLIF.

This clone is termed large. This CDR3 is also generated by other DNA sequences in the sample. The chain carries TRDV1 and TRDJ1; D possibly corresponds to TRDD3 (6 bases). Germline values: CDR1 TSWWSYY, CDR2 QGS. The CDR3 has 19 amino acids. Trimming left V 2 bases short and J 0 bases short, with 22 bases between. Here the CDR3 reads CALGELRGTLPPYTDKLIF. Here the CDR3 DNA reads TGTGCTCTTGGGGAATTAAGGGGGACCTTACCCCCTTACACCGATAAACTCATCTTT.

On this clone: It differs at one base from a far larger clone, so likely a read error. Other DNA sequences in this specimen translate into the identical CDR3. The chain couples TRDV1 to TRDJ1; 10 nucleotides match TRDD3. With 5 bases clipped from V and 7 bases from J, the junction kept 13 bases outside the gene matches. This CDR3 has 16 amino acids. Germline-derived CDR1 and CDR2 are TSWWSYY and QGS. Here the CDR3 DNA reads TGTGCTCTTGGGTCCTACTACGGGGGGATACGAGGTAAACTCATCTTT. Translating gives CALGSYYGGIRGKLIF.

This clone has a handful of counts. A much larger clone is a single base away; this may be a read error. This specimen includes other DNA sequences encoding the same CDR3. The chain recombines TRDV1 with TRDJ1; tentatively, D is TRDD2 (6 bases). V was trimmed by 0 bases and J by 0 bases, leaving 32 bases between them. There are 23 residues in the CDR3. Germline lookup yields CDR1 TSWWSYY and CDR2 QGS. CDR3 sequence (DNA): TGTGCTCTTGGGGAACTAGCATTTTCGCGGACCCGATACACCCTTCCCTACACCGATAAACTCATCTTT. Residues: CALGELAFSRTRYTLPYTDKLIF.

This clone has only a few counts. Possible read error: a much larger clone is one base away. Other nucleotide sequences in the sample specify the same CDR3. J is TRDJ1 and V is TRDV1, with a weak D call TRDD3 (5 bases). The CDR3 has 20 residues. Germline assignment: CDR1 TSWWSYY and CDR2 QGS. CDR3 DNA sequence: TGCGCTCTTGGGGAGGCCCTAGGTAACCGCTGGGCCCGCTTCACCGATAAACTCATCTTT. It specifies CALGEALGNRWARFTDKLIF.

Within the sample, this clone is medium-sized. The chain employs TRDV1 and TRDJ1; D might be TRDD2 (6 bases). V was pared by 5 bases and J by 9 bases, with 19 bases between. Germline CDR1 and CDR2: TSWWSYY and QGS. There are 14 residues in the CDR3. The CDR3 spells CALGTGGVTFQLIF. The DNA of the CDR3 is TGTGCTCTTGGGACCGGCGGGGTAACCTTCCAACTCATCTTT.

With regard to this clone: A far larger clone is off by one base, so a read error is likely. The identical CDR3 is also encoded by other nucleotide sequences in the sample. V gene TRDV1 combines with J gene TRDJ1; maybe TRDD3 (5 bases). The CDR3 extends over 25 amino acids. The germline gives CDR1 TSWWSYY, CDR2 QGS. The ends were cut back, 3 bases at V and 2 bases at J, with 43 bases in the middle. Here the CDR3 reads CALGDQHPARLAGSTLGPSTDKLIF. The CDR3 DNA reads TGTGCTCTTGGGGATCAGCACCCCGCGCGGCTGGCAGGATCTACCTTGGGGCCCAGTACCGATAAACTCATCTTT.

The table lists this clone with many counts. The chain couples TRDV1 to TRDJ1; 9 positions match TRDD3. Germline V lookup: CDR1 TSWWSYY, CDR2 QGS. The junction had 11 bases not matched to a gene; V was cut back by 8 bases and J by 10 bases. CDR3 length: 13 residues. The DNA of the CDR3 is TGTGCTCTTCGAGTGGGGGGATACAGCAGACTCATCTTT. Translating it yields CALRVGGYSRLIF.

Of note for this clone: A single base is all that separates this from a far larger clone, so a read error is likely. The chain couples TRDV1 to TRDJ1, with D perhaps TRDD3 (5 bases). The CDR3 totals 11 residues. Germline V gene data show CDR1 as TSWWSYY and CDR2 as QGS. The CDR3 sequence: CARGITDQLIF. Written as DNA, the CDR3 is TGTGCTCGCGGGATTACCGATCAACTCATCTTT.